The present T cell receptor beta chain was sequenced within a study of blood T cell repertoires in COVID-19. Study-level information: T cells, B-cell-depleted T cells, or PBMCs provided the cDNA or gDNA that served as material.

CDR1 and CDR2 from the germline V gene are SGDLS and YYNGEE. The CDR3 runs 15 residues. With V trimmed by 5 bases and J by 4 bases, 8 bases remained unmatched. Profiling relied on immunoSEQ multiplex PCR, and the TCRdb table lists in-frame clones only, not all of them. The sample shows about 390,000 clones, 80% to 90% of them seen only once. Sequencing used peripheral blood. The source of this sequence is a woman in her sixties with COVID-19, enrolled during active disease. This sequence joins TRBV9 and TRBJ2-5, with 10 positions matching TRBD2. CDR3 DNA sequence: TGTGCCAGCAGTGCGGTACTAGCGGGGATAGAGACCCAGTACTTC. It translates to CASSAVLAGIETQYF.